A selection of T cell receptor beta chains follows, all from one sample in a study of OX40 agonist ivuxolimab in advanced cancers. The assay was immunoSEQ multiplex PCR, and TCRdb's table has in-frame clones only and misses some. In the table there are about 48,000 clones, about four fifths of which are singletons. Sequencing was performed on CD4+ or CD8+ T cells sorted from blood, taken in a trial of the OX40 agonist ivuxolimab. The receptor source for this set is an adult with an advanced solid tumor such as melanoma, head and neck, liver or kidney cancer. CDR3s include the opening cysteine and the closing phenylalanine or tryptophan. Fields, in order: CDR3 protein, CDR3 DNA, V gene, J gene, D gene, clone size. D genes are given only for firm matches. Size values are once, few and many counts, or a class for expanded clones, and some rows have none.

CASSYSFTYNSPLHF	TGTGCCAGCAGTTACTCATTTACCTATAATTCACCCCTCCACTTT	TRBV6-5	TRBJ1-6	.	.
CASSKANRGPYEQYF	TGTGCCAGCAGCAAGGCAAACAGGGGGCCCTACGAGCAGTACTTC	TRBV5-6	TRBJ2-7	TRBD1	.
CASSVYGENTGELFF	TGTGCCAGCAGCGTTTACGGGGAGAACACCGGGGAGCTGTTTTTT	TRBV9	TRBJ2-2	.	.
CASSRDRRETQYF	TGTGCCAGCAGCCGGGACAGGAGAGAGACCCAGTACTTC	TRBV13	TRBJ2-5	TRBD1	.
CASSYSGRGLQETQYF	TGTGCCAGCAGTTACTCGGGCAGGGGTTTACAAGAGACCCAGTACTTC	TRBV6-6	TRBJ2-5	.	few
CASSLGGPRGGLTPYEQYF	TGTGCCAGCAGCCTGGGGGGTCCCCGGGGGGGTCTCACTCCCTACGAGCAGTACTTC	TRBV7-2	TRBJ2-7	TRBD2	.
CSVGAGGGNQPQHF	TGCAGCGTAGGGGCAGGGGGCGGCAATCAGCCCCAGCATTTT	TRBV29-1	TRBJ1-5	TRBD1	.
CASSFPGAGETEAFF	TGTGCCAGCAGCTTTCCCGGGGCAGGCGAAACTGAAGCTTTCTTT	TRBV5-4	TRBJ1-1	.	.
CASSLDSVFGGALQYGYTF	TGTGCCAGCAGCCTGGACTCGGTCTTCGGGGGGGCTCTACAGTATGGCTACACCTTC	TRBV7-2	TRBJ1-2	.	.
CASSVGLGTEAFF	TGTGCCAGCAGCGTGGGCTTGGGGACTGAAGCTTTCTTT	TRBV7-6	TRBJ1-1	.	few
CASSLLIGGSYEQYF	TGCGCCAGCAGCCTGCTTATTGGGGGATCCTACGAGCAGTACTTC	TRBV4-3	TRBJ2-7	.	.
CASSFELNTEAFF	TGTGCCAGCAGTTTTGAGCTGAACACTGAAGCTTTCTTT	TRBV9	TRBJ1-1	.	once
CASSVGGTSGSYNEQFF	TGTGCCAGCAGCGTGGGAGGGACTAGCGGGAGTTACAATGAGCAGTTCTTC	TRBV9	TRBJ2-1	TRBD2	.
CASSQGLAGSGELFF	TGTGCCAGCAGCCAGGGACTAGCGGGAAGCGGGGAGCTGTTTTTT	TRBV4-2	TRBJ2-2	TRBD2	.
CASSRGLAGGNEQFF	TGTGCCAGCAGCCGCGGACTAGCGGGAGGTAATGAGCAGTTCTTC	TRBV5-8	TRBJ2-1	TRBD2	.
CASSPQGGAMNTEAFF	TGTGCCAGCTCACCTCAGGGGGGGGCCATGAACACTGAAGCTTTCTTT	TRBV18	TRBJ1-1	TRBD1	.
CAWSAGQESHGYTF	TGTGCCTGGAGTGCGGGACAGGAGTCCCATGGCTACACCTTC	TRBV30	TRBJ1-2	TRBD1	few
CASSLRKDSEGDEQYF	TGTGCCAGCAGCTTAAGGAAGGACAGTGAAGGCGACGAGCAGTACTTC	TRBV11-2	TRBJ2-7	.	.
CASSPRWADTQYF	TGTGCCAGCAGCCCGCGCTGGGCAGATACGCAGTATTTT	TRBV7-3	TRBJ2-3	.	.
CASSEVGLSNEKLFF	TGTGCCAGCAGTGAAGTCGGACTTAGTAATGAAAAACTGTTTTTT	TRBV25-1	TRBJ1-4	.	.
CASRSTGYPEAFF	TGTGCCAGCAGATCGACAGGGTATCCTGAAGCTTTCTTT	TRBV27	TRBJ1-1	TRBD1	few
CASSQDPVTGEKLFF	TGTGCCAGCAGCCAAGATCCGGTGACAGGAGAAAAACTGTTTTTT	TRBV14	TRBJ1-4	.	.
CASSLVGWNEQFF	TGTGCCAGCAGCCTCGTCGGATGGAATGAGCAGTTCTTC	TRBV4-2	TRBJ2-1	.	.
CASSLDRTSGREQFF	TGTGCCAGCAGCTTAGACAGGACTAGCGGGAGGGAGCAGTTCTTC	TRBV11-2	TRBJ2-1	TRBD2	once
CASSPPPCGEQYF	TGTGCCAGCAGTCCTCCGCCGTGCGGGGAGCAGTACTTC	TRBV27	TRBJ2-7	.	once
CASSRTGFGQVNQPQHF	TGTGCCAGCTCACGGACAGGGTTCGGGCAAGTCAATCAGCCCCAGCATTTT	TRBV18	TRBJ1-5	TRBD1	few
CASSPGAGETQYF	TGTGCCAGCTCACCGGGGGCGGGAGAGACCCAGTACTTC	TRBV18	TRBJ2-5	.	.
CASSESGVNQPQHF	TGCGCCAGCAGTGAGTCGGGGGTAAATCAGCCCCAGCATTTT	TRBV10-2	TRBJ1-5	.	.
CASGQVPGGEQFF	TGTGCCAGCGGACAGGTACCCGGGGGCGAGCAGTTCTTC	TRBV19	TRBJ2-1	.	.
CASSISGTGISYEQYF	TGCGCCAGCAGCATATCCGGGACAGGGATTTCCTACGAGCAGTACTTC	TRBV5-1	TRBJ2-7	TRBD1	.
CASSGQENTEAFF	TGTGCCAGCAGCGGACAGGAGAACACTGAAGCTTTCTTT	TRBV7-2	TRBJ1-1	TRBD1	.
CASSLGFRGVETQYF	TGTGCCAGCAGCTTAGGGTTTCGGGGAGTGGAGACCCAGTACTTC	TRBV7-2	TRBJ2-5	.	once
CASSLEGQAEAFF	TGTGCCAGCAGCTTAGAGGGACAGGCTGAAGCTTTCTTT	TRBV13	TRBJ1-1	TRBD1	.
CASSPGTEANYGYTF	TGTGCCAGCTCACCCGGGACCGAAGCTAACTATGGCTACACCTTC	TRBV18	TRBJ1-2	.	few
CASSYGQGLREQYF	TGTGCCAGCAGCTACGGACAGGGTCTACGGGAGCAGTACTTC	TRBV5-4	TRBJ2-7	TRBD1	.
CAWGDSRGYTF	TGTGCCTGGGGAGATTCTCGGGGCTACACCTTC	TRBV30	TRBJ1-2	.	.
CASSVAVNTEAFF	TGTGCCAGCAGCGTAGCAGTGAACACTGAAGCTTTCTTT	TRBV9	TRBJ1-1	.	.
CASSENTVNYGYTF	TGTGCCAGCAGTGAAAACACCGTCAACTATGGCTACACCTTC	TRBV6-5	TRBJ1-2	.	.
CASSLDSGKAEAFF	TGCGCCAGCAGCTTGGATTCAGGGAAAGCTGAAGCTTTCTTT	TRBV5-1	TRBJ1-1	.	.
CASSARGYTEAFF	TGTGCCAGCAGTGCCCGAGGGTACACTGAAGCTTTCTTT	TRBV2	TRBJ1-1	.	.
CASSSLSRGTEAFF	TGTGCCAGCAGCTCCTTGTCCCGGGGCACTGAAGCTTTCTTT	TRBV7-6	TRBJ1-1	.	few
CASSPGGGGQPQHF	TGTGCCAGCAGCCCGGGAGGTGGAGGTCAGCCCCAGCATTTT	TRBV28	TRBJ1-5	.	.
CASLAKGPHTDTQYF	TGTGCCAGCCTGGCGAAGGGCCCCCACACAGATACGCAGTATTTT	TRBV19	TRBJ2-3	.	few
CASRRDRGPYSNQPQHF	TGTGCCAGCAGACGGGACAGGGGTCCATATAGCAATCAGCCCCAGCATTTT	TRBV28	TRBJ1-5	TRBD1	.
CASSPIAGKQETQYF	TGTGCCAGCAGCCCCATAGCGGGAAAGCAAGAGACCCAGTACTTC	TRBV4-2	TRBJ2-5	TRBD2	.
CASSRHGTGNYEQYF	TGTGCCAGCAGCCGACACGGGACGGGAAACTACGAGCAGTACTTC	TRBV13	TRBJ2-7	.	.
CASSLGGSWTEAFF	TGTGCCAGCAGCTTAGGTGGTTCATGGACTGAAGCTTTCTTT	TRBV7-9	TRBJ1-1	.	.
CASSLEAGSADTQYF	TGCGCCAGCAGCTTGGAAGCCGGGAGTGCAGATACGCAGTATTTT	TRBV5-1	TRBJ2-3	.	.
CASSLTTEAFF	TGTGCCAGCAGTTTAACCACTGAAGCTTTCTTT	TRBV28	TRBJ1-1	.	.
CASSGHRGDRQETQYF	TGTGCCAGCAGCGGACATAGAGGGGACCGGCAAGAGACCCAGTACTTC	TRBV14	TRBJ2-5	.	.
CASSLVAGGMSPLHF	TGCGCCAGCAGCTTAGTCGCAGGGGGAATGTCACCCCTCCACTTT	TRBV5-1	TRBJ1-6	TRBD1	.
CASSRPTDTQYF	TGTGCCAGCAGTCGCCCCACAGATACGCAGTATTTT	TRBV6-5	TRBJ2-3	.	once
CASSSRLAGADEQYF	TGTGCCAGCAGCTCACGACTAGCGGGAGCAGACGAGCAGTACTTC	TRBV7-8	TRBJ2-7	TRBD2	.
CASSLGTDYPYEQYF	TGTGCCAGCAGCTTAGGGACAGACTACCCCTACGAGCAGTACTTC	TRBV7-2	TRBJ2-7	.	once
CASSQDWPKGGSQHF	TGCGCCAGCAGCCAAGATTGGCCGAAGGGAGGGTCCCAGCATTTT	TRBV4-3	TRBJ1-5	.	.
CASSSGGYEQYF	TGTGCCAGCAGCTCAGGGGGATACGAGCAGTACTTC	TRBV28	TRBJ2-7	TRBD1	.
CASSLVPPQTNNEQFF	TGCGCCAGCAGCTTGGTCCCTCCTCAGACGAACAATGAGCAGTTCTTC	TRBV5-1	TRBJ2-1	.	.
CASSFQAGGNSPLHF	TGTGCCAGCAGCTTTCAGGCAGGGGGAAATTCACCCCTCCACTTT	TRBV5-5	TRBJ1-6	TRBD1	.
CASSQVERSNQPQHF	TGCGCCAGCAGCCAAGTTGAGCGTAGCAATCAGCCCCAGCATTTT	TRBV4-1	TRBJ1-5	.	.
CASSRGTELGGYTF	TGTGCCAGTAGCCGCGGGACAGAGTTGGGTGGCTACACCTTC	TRBV19	TRBJ1-2	TRBD1	.